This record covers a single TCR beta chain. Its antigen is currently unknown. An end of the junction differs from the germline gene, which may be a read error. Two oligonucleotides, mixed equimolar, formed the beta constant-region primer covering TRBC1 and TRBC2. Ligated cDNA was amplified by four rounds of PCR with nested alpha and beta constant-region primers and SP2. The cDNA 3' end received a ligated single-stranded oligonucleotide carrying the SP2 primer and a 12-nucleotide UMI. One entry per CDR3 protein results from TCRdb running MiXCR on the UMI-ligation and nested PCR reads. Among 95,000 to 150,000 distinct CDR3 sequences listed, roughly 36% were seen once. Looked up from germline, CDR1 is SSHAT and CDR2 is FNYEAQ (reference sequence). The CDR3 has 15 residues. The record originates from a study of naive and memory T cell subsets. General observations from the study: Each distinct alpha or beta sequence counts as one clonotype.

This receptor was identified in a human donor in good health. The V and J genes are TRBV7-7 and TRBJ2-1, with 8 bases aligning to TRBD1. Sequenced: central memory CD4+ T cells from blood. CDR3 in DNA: TGTGCTAGCAGCAAAGGACAGGGCTCCTACAATGAGCAGTTCTTC. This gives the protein CASSKGQGSYNEQFF. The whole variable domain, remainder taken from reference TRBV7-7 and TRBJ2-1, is GAGVSQSPRYKVTKRGQDVTLRCDPISSHATLYWYQQALGQGPEFLTYFNYEAQPDKSGLPSDRFSAERPEGSISTLTIQRTEQRDSAMYRCASSKGQGSYNEQFFGPGTRLTVL.